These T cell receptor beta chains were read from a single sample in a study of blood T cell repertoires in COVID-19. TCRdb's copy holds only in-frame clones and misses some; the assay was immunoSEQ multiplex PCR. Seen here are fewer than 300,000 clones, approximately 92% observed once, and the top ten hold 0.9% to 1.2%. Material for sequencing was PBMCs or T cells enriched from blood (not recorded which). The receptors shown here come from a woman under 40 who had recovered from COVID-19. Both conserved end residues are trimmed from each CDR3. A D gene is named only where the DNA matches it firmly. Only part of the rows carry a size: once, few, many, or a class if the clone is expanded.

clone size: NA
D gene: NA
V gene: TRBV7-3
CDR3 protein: ASSFGQSTDTQY

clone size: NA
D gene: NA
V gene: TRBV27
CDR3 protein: ATGQLNTEAF

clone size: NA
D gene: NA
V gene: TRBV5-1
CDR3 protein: ASSLRDSEETQY

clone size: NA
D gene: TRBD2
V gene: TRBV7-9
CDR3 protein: ASRPGTSGINEQF

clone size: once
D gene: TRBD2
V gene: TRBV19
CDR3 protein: ASSGLAGNTGELF

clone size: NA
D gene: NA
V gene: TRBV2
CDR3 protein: ASRSSTNTFTDSGEKLF

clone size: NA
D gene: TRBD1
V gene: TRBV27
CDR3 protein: ASRDRVAPNYGYT

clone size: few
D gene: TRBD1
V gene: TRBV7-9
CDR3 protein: ASSFDRVSQPQH

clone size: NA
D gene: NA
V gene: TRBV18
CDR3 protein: ASADSNTGIINEQY

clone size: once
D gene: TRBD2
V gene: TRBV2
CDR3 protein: ASSELAGPSTDTQY

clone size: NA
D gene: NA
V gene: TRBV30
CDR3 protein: AWRSTVTNEKLF

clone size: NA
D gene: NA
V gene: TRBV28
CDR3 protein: ASRPDTSNQPQH

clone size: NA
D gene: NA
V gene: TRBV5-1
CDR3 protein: ASSYNAGDSGANVLT

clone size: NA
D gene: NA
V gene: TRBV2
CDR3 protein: ASSRDIEQY

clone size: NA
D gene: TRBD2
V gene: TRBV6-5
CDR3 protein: ASKKGLAGTNEQF

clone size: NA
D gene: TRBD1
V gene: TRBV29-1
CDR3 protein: STGSPRTGKADTQY

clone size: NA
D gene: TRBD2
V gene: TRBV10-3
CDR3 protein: AISESWEGTGELF

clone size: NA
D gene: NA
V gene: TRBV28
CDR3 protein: ASLQPANYGYT

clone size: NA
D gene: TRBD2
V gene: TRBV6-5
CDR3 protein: ASSRTSGAYNEQF

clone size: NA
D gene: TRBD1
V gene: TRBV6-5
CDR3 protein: ASSKGQGDSETQY

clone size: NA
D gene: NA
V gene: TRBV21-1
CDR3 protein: ASSKGPLKPTDTQY

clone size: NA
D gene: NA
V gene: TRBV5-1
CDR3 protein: ASSLDGPDNSPLH

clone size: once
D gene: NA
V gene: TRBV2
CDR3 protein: ASIAGREQF

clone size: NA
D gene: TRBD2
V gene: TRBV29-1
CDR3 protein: SVGTSGNHEQY

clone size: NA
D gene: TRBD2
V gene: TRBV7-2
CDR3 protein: ASSPRTSGMSWV

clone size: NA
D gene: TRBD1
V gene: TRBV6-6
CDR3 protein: ASRTGVNTEAF

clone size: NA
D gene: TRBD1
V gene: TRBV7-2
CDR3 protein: ASSLGDRGKETQY

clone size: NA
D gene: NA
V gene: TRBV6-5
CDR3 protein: ASSTGWEQY

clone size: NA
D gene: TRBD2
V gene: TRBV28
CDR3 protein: ASSLRTSGGETQY

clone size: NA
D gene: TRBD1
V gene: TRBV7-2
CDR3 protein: ASSLGDRVLELF

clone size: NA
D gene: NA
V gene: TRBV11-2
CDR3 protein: ASSTEPNYGYT

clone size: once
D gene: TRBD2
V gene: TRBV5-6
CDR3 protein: ASSRRGLAYNPY

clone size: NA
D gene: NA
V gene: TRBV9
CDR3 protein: ASSVTGNQETQY

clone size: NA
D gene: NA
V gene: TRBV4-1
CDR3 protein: ASRSQSGPYEQY

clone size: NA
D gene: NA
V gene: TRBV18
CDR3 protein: ASSPRGDGNEKLF

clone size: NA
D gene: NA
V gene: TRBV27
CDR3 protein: ASSLNGDNEQF

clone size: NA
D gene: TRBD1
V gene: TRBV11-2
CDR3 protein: AGMTGNYEQY

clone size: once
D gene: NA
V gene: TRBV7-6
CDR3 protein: ASSLVAQRLMNTEAF

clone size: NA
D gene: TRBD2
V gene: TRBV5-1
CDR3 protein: ASSLPSGSYNEQF

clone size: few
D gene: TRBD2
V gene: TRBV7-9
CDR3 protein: ASRGLAGGSSYNEQF

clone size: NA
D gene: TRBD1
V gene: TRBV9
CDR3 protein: ASSARDSGVTEAF

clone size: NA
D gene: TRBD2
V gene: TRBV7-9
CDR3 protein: ASSFGGLAGRGNEQF

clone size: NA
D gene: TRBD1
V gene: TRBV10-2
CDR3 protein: ASTPTGAQIEQF

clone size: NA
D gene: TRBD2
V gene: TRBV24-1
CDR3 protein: ATSDRLAGRWNEQF

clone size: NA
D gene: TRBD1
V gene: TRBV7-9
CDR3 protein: ASSSGQVSYEQY

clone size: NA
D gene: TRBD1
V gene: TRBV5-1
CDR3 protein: ASSTGQGRTNEKLF

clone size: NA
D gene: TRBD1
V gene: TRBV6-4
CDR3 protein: ASSDSGRQGTTEAF

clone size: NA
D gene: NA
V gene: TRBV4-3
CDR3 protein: ASSYDRTYEQY

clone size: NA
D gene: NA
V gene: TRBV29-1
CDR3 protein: SVEYSSNTEAF

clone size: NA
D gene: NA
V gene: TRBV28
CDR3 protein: ASRSYSTGEYEQY